What follows is one T cell receptor (beta chain) and its context. Its antigen is unknown. A junction boundary mismatches the germline segment, possibly from a read error. This sample is drawn from a study of cytomegalovirus exposure and HLA in healthy donors. CDR3 size: 12 residues. CDR1 and CDR2 (germline): SEHNR, FQNEAQ (reference sequence). Study-level findings and limits: It was reported that the classifier diagnosed cytomegalovirus status with high specificity and sensitivity in both the original and validation cohorts. In vitro testing confirmed a few CMV-associated chains as specific for CMV antigens.

Primers included in the PCR were 60 Vbeta and 13 Jbeta primers. Data came from immunoSEQ multiplex PCR; TCRdb stores just in-frame clones and leaves some out. The sample lists around 260,000 clones; under 90% were seen once. The genes are TRBV7-9 and TRBJ1-1; D gene ambiguous. The sequenced material came from PBMCs. This clonotype was sampled from a girl under 10 years old in good health and CMV-seronegative. The CDR3 bases are TGTTCCAGCAGCCTGTACGGCACTGAAGCTTTCTTT. Translation gives CSSSLYGTEAFF.